This T cell receptor (beta chain) was recovered during a study of brain T cells in children with intractable seizures. Libraries were prepared by immunoSEQ multiplex PCR; TCRdb keeps only in-frame clonotypes and omits some of them. There are about 64,000 clones in the sample; roughly 95% occur only once, and more than 0.3% lies in the top ten. V dropped 2 bases and J dropped 11 bases, with 13 bases sitting between them. The CDR3 length is 13 residues. CDR1 and CDR2 from the germline V gene are KGHSH and LQKENI. The sequenced cases were selected for having the highest brain T cell transcript signatures.

Sequencing was performed on peripheral blood, taken at surgery. The gene calls are TRBV18 and TRBJ1-3; D possibly corresponds to TRBD1 (5 bases). The source of this sequence is a boy under two years old with focal cortical dysplasia and intractable seizures. The CDR3 coding sequence is TGTGCCAGCTCACCATCGGGGGGAACCGCCATATATTTT. This gives the protein CASSPSGGTAIYF.